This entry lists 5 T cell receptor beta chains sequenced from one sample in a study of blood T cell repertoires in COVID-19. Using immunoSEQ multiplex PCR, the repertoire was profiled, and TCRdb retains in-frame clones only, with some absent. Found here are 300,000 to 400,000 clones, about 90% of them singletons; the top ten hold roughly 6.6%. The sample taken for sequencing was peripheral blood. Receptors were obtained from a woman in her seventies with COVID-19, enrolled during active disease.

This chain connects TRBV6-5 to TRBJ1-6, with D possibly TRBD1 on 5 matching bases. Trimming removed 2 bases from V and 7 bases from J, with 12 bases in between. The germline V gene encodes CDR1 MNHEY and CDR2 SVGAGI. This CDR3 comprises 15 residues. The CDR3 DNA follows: TGTGCCAGCAGTTACCACTCCCAGGGCAATTCACCCCTCCACTTT. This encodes CASSYHSQGNSPLHF.

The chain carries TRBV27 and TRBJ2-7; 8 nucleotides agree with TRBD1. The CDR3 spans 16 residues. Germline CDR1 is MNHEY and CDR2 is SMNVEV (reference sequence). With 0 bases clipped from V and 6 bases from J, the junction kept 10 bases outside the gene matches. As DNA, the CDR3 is TGTGCCAGCAGTTTATCTGTGGACAGGGCAGGTTCCGAGCAGTACTTC. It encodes CASSLSVDRAGSEQYF.

This CDR3 reads CAWRYPYSNQPQHF. The CDR3 nucleotides read TGTGCCTGGAGATATCCCTATAGCAATCAGCCCCAGCATTTT. This chain uses TRBV30 with TRBJ1-5, with D hard to call. This CDR3 comprises 14 residues. V lost 3 bases and J lost 0, with 9 bases in between. From germline, CDR1 is GTSNPN and CDR2 SVGIG (reference sequence).

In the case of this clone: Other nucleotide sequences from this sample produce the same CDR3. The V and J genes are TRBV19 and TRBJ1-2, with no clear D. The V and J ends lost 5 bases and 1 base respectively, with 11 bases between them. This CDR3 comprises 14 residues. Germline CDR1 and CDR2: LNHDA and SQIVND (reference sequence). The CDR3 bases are TGTGCCAGTAGTTCCCAAGGGAGTAACTATGGCTACACCTTC. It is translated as CASSSQGSNYGYTF.

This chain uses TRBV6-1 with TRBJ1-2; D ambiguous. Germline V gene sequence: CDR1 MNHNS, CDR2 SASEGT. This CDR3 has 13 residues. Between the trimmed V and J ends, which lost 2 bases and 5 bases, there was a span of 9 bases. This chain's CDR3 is CASSESFGYGYTF. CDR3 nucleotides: TGTGCCAGCAGTGAATCCTTCGGTTATGGCTACACCTTC.